Shown below are 6 T cell receptor beta chains from a single sample sequenced in a study of human T cells and chemical hapten exposure. TCRdb itself ran the RACE reads through MiXCR, one entry per CDR3 protein. The sample includes about 82,000 distinct CDR3 sequences, 10% to 15% of them seen just once. Regarding time point: patch test 3, about 24 weeks after DPC sensitization. The treatment: therapeutic diphenylcyclopropenone sensitization with weekly scalp DPC. The source was whole blood, collected in connection with sensitization to the hapten diphenylcyclopropenone (DPC). The receptors stem from a woman aged 50 to 65 with alopecia areata. Some clones in this sample may be carry-over from other donors' samples.

V is TRBV6-6 and J is TRBJ1-2; D is ambiguous. Germline CDR1 and CDR2: MNHNY and SVGAGI (reference sequence). Trimming removed 6 bases from V and 2 bases from J, with 16 bases in between. The CDR3 loop spans 15 amino acids. CDR3: CASSRGREGNYGYTF. CDR3 bases: TGTGCCAGCAGCCGAGGGAGAGAGGGCAACTATGGCTACACCTTC.

There are many counts of this clonotype. The chain joins TRBV29-1 to TRBJ2-1; 7 bases fit TRBD2. This CDR3 contains 14 residues. Germline V gene lookup returns CDR1 SQVTM and CDR2 ANQGSEA. The J segment lost 6 bases and the V segment lost 7 bases, leaving 12 bases of the junction unmatched. The CDR3: CSGSGAAGSNEQFF. The CDR3, as DNA: TGCAGCGGATCCGGGGCAGCGGGAAGCAATGAGCAGTTCTTC.

The chain uses TRBV7-9 and TRBJ2-1; either TRBD1 or TRBD2 may fit D (5 bases each). CDR1 is SEHNR, CDR2 FQNEAQ, per germline (reference sequence). The CDR3 contains 15 residues. The V gene lost 2 bases and the J gene lost 5 bases, with 13 bases spanning the gap. CDR3 DNA: TGTGCCAGCAGCTTACCTGGGACCCGTAACAATGAGCAGTTCTTC. Its translation: CASSLPGTRNNEQFF. The variable domain in full, with the rest retrieved from reference TRBV7-9 and TRBJ2-1, is DTGVSQNPRHKITKRGQNVTFRCDPISEHNRLYWYRQTLGQGPEFLTYFQNEAQLEKSRLLSDRFSAERPKGSFSTLEIQRTEQGDSAMYLCASSLPGTRNNEQFFGPGTRLTVL.

The chain has TRBV20-1 and TRBJ1-1; 7 nucleotides align to TRBD1. The CDR3 has 15 residues. Germline V gene sequence: CDR1 DFQATT, CDR2 SNEGSKA (reference sequence). The V and J ends lost 3 bases and 4 bases, in that order; junction bases with no gene match: 11. In DNA form, the CDR3 reads TGCAGTGCTAGGGCGCAGACGGGACAGATCACTGAAGCTTTCTTT. Encoded protein: CSARAQTGQITEAFF.

The chain couples TRBV7-9 to TRBJ2-5; D tentatively reads TRBD1 or TRBD2 (5 bases each). The CDR3 contains 14 residues. Germline-derived CDR1 and CDR2 are SEHNR and FQNEAQ (reference sequence). V was pared by 5 bases and J by 9 bases, with 19 bases between. As DNA, the CDR3 is TGTGCCAGCAGCCCCCCTCGGGACGGCGGGCCCCAGTACTTC. This encodes CASSPPRDGGPQYF.

This clonotype has just a few counts. The CDR3 nucleotides are TGCGCCAGCAGTGACCCTGCCGGACAGCTGAACACCGGGGAGCTGTTTTTT. Amino acid sequence: CASSDPAGQLNTGELFF. The chain has TRBV10-1 and TRBJ2-2, with D possibly being TRBD1 (6 bases). Per germline, CDR1 WNHNN and CDR2 SYGVQD (reference sequence). The V and J ends lost 3 bases and 1 base respectively, with 15 bases between them. This CDR3 region has 17 residues.